This TCR beta chain stems from a study of blood T cell repertoires in COVID-19. Study as a whole: Italy, Spain and the United States were the sources of the convalescent and acute COVID-19 samples. The cDNA or gDNA used as material had been derived from T cells, B-cell-depleted T cells, or PBMCs.

The CDR3 runs 15 residues. Per the germline V gene, CDR1 is SGDLS and CDR2 is YYNGEE. With 3 bases clipped from V and 2 bases from J, the junction kept 5 bases outside the gene matches. A Seattle source enrolled patients during active infection and followed them longitudinally. Original processing notes: Nucleated cell counts were estimated from reference gene primer amplification. Clones were sequenced by immunoSEQ multiplex PCR, and TCRdb holds only the in-frame ones, with some missing. That table supplies the V and J calls and clone size; D and trimming were determined from the DNA. The sample includes fewer than 250,000 clones, around 84% of them seen just once.

The clonotype was recovered from a man between 50 and 59 years old with COVID-19, enrolled during active disease. The chain has TRBV9 and TRBJ1-3, with 7 bases that match TRBD1. Source material: peripheral blood. CDR3: CASSGRQGTGNTIYF. CDR3 nucleotides: TGTGCCAGCAGCGGACGACAGGGAACTGGAAACACCATATATTTT.